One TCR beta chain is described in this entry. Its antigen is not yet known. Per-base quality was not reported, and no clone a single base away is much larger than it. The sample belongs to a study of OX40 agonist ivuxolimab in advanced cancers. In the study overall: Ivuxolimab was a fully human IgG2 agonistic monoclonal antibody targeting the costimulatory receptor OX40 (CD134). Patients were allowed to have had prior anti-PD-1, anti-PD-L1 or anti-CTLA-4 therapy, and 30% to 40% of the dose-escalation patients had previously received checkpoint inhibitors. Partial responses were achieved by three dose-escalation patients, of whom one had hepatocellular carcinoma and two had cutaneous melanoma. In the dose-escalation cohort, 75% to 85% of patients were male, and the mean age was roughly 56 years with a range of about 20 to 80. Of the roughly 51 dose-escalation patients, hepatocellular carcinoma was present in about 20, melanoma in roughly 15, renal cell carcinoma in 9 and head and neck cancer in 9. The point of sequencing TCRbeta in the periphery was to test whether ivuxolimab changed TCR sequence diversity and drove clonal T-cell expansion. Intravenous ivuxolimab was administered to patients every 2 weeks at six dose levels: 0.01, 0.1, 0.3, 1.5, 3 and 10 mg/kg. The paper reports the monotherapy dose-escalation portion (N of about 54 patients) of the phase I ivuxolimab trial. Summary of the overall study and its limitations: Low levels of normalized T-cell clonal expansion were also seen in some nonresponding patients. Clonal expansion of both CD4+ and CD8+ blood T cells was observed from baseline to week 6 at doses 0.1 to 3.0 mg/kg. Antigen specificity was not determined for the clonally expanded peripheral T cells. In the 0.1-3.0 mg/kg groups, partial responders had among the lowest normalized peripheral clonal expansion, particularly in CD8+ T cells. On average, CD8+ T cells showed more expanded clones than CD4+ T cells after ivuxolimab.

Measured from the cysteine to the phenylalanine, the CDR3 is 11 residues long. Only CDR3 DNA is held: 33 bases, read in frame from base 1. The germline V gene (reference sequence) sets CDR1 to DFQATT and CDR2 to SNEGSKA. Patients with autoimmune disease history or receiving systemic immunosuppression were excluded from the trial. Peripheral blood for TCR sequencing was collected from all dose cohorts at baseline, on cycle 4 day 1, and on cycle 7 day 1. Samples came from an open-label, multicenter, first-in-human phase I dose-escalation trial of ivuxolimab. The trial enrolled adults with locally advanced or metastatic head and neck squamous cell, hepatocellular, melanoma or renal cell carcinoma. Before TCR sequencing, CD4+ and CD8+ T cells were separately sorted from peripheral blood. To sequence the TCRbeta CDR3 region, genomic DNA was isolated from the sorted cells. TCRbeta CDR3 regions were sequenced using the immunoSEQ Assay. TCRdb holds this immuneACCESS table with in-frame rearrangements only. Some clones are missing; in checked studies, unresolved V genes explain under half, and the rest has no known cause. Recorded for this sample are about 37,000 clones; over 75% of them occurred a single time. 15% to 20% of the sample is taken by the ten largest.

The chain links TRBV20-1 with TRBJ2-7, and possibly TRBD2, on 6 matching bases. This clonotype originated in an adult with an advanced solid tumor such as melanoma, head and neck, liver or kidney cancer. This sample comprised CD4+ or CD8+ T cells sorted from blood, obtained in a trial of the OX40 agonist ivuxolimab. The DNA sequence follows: TGCACCTCGGGACTTAACTACGAGCAGTACTTC. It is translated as CTSGLNYEQYF.